The next 26 T cell receptor beta chains were all read from a single sample in a study of vaccination effects on CD4 cells after COVID-19. Following 10 days of culture, CD4+ T cells were isolated. Libraries were prepared by immunoSEQ multiplex PCR; TCRdb keeps only in-frame clonotypes and omits some of them. The top ten clones hold roughly 4.2% of a sample with more than 35,000 clones, 65% to 70% of them seen once. No antigen has been identified for these receptors. The sample was CD4+ T cells from PBMCs cultured without peptide, taken before COVID-19 vaccination. The source is a human donor who received a COVID-19 vaccine.

The chain joins TRBV10-3 to TRBJ2-5; 7 bases match TRBD1. The trim removed 6 bases at V and 3 bases at J, leaving 7 bases unmatched. CDR1 ENHRY and CDR2 SYGVKD come from the germline V gene. The CDR3 sequence is 14 residues long. CDR3 sequence: CAIRRQGSEETQYF. Here the CDR3 DNA reads TGTGCCATCAGACGACAGGGCTCGGAAGAGACCCAGTACTTC.

The chain combines TRBV11-2 with TRBJ1-2; D perhaps matches TRBD1 (6 bases). The CDR3 contains 11 residues. The germline V gene encodes CDR1 SGHAT and CDR2 FQNNGV. Deletions cut 2 bases from V and 8 bases from J, with 6 bases between. The CDR3 sequence: CASSLRGGYTF. The CDR3, as DNA: TGTGCCAGCAGCTTAAGGGGGGGCTACACCTTC. The full variable domain, in which reference TRBV11-2 and TRBJ1-2 provide the parts outside the CDR3, is EAGVAQSPRYKIIEKRQSVAFWCNPISGHATLYWYQQILGQGPKLLIQFQNNGVVDDSQLPKDRFSAERLKGVDSTLKIQPAKLEDSAVYLCASSLRGGYTFGSGTRLTVV.

This sequence joins TRBV5-4 and TRBJ2-3; TRBD2 aligns across 10 bases. V lost 7 bases to trimming and J lost 5 bases; unmatched junction nucleotides: 10. Per germline, CDR1 SGHNT and CDR2 YYREEE (reference sequence). CDR3 length: 15 residues. In nucleotides, the CDR3 is TGTGCCAGCGAAAAGCGGGAGGGCTTGGTAGATACGCAGTATTTT. Its translation is CASEKREGLVDTQYF.

This chain uses TRBV20-1 with TRBJ2-1, with D possibly TRBD2 on 5 matching bases. The CDR3 covers 11 residues. CDR1 and CDR2 (germline): DFQATT, SNEGSKA (reference sequence). Trimming shortened V by 4 bases and J by 8 bases, and 9 bases separated the two germline ends. Written as DNA, the CDR3 is TGCAGTGCTATCAGCGGATATGAGCAGTTCTTC. It yields the protein CSAISGYEQFF.

This clone showed up just once. This chain links TRBV6-5 with TRBJ1-6; TRBD1 agrees at 9 bases. Per germline, CDR1 MNHEY and CDR2 SVGAGI. Germline trimming cut 7 bases from V and 13 bases from J; bases unmatched to any gene: 11. The CDR3 contains 14 residues. CDR3 in amino acids: CASILDGTGSPLHF. The CDR3 DNA sequence: TGTGCCAGCATCCTAGACGGGACAGGGTCCCCCCTCCACTTT.

The gene calls are TRBV11-2 and TRBJ2-1, with TRBD2 matching 7 bases. The CDR3 consists of 18 residues. Per germline, CDR1 SGHAT and CDR2 FQNNGV. J lost 0 bases, V lost 3 bases, and 11 bases had no gene match. This CDR3 reads CASSLKSLRDYSYNEQFF. DNA for the CDR3: TGTGCCAGCAGCTTGAAGTCCCTCCGGGACTACTCCTACAATGAGCAGTTCTTC.

The rearrangement joins TRBV24-1 to TRBJ1-1; D perhaps matches TRBD1 (6 bases). The ends were cut back, 5 bases at V and 5 bases at J, with 11 bases in the middle. This CDR3 has 13 residues. CDR1 is KGHDR and CDR2 is SFDVKD in the germline V gene. CDR3 sequence (DNA): TGTGCCACCAGTGTAAAGGGGGGGACTGAAGCTTTCTTT. Its translation is CATSVKGGTEAFF.

The CDR3: CASSQAGQGAGETQYF. DNA for the CDR3: TGTGCCAGCAGCCAGGCGGGGCAGGGGGCGGGGGAGACCCAGTACTTC. V usage is TRBV5-4 and J usage is TRBJ2-5; 8 nucleotides align to TRBD1. With 4 bases clipped from V and 5 bases from J, the junction kept 13 bases outside the gene matches. Germline CDR1 is SGHNT and CDR2 is YYREEE (reference sequence). The CDR3 totals 16 residues.

The chain is built from TRBV7-9 and TRBJ2-3, with 11 bases matching TRBD2. The CDR3 has 18 amino acids. Unmatched junction bases numbered 11, after V lost 6 bases and J lost 0 bases. CDR1 is SEHNR and CDR2 is FQNEAQ in the germline V gene (reference sequence). CDR3 region: CASRLTSGNPRSTDTQYF. The CDR3 coding sequence is TGTGCCAGCAGATTGACTAGCGGGAATCCCAGAAGCACAGATACGCAGTATTTT.

This clone was seen a few times. The chain employs TRBV7-6 and TRBJ2-7; the D gene is possibly TRBD2 (6 bases). Trimming took 1 base from V and 5 from J, leaving 15 bases between them. The CDR3 has 15 amino acids. Germline lookup yields CDR1 SGHVS and CDR2 FNYEAQ. CDR3 sequence reads: CASSLVEWGGHEQYF. For the CDR3, the DNA is TGTGCCAGCAGCTTAGTTGAATGGGGAGGCCACGAGCAGTACTTC.

The chain joins TRBV25-1 to TRBJ1-2; 9 bases fit TRBD1. CDR1 and CDR2 from the germline V gene are MGHDK and SYGVNS. With V trimmed by 8 bases and J by 6 bases, 7 bases remained unmatched. The CDR3 totals 13 residues. The CDR3 DNA is TGTGCCAGCTCCCGGACAGGGGAAGATGGCTACACCTTC. It encodes CASSRTGEDGYTF.

This clone came up a few times. The J gene is TRBJ2-7, the V gene TRBV4-2, with 9 nucleotides matching TRBD2. The CDR3 runs 16 residues. In germline, CDR1 is LGHNA, CDR2 YNFKEQ. V was clipped by 1 base and J by 7 bases; unmatched bases: 11. CDR3 nucleotides: TGTGCCAGCAGCCAAGGAAGACATAGCGGGAGACGTGAGCAGTACTTC. It is translated as CASSQGRHSGRREQYF.

V gene TRBV19 combines with J gene TRBJ2-5; 8 bases match TRBD2. Germline assignment: CDR1 LNHDA and CDR2 SQIVND (reference sequence). Trimming took 6 bases from V and 4 from J; bases not matched to a gene: 4. The CDR3 runs to 13 residues. The CDR3 loop reads CASRGLAGETQYF. CDR3 bases: TGTGCCAGTAGAGGACTAGCTGGAGAGACCCAGTACTTC.

The rearrangement uses TRBV6-5 and TRBJ2-1, with 14 bases identical to TRBD2. V shed 6 bases and J 10 bases; nucleotides not matched to a gene: 8. This CDR3 contains 15 residues. CDR1 MNHEY and CDR2 SVGAGI come from the germline V gene. The CDR3 DNA reads TGTGCCAGCAGCGCCCGACTAGCGGGGGGGCCGGAGCAGTTCTTC. Translated, it gives CASSARLAGGPEQFF.

The gene calls are TRBV7-2 and TRBJ2-7; TRBD1 matches 10 bases. This CDR3 has 14 residues. Germline V gives CDR1 SGHTA, CDR2 FQGNSA. J was trimmed by 6 bases and V by 5 bases; bases with no gene match: 7. In DNA, the CDR3 is TGTGCCAGCAGCCGGGGACAGGGGATCTCCGAGCAGTACTTC. Translation gives CASSRGQGISEQYF.

The chain links TRBV3-1 (or the pseudogene TRBV3-2) to TRBJ2-2; 7 positions match TRBD1. The CDR3 is 15 residues long. V was pared by 4 bases and J by 3 bases, with 5 bases of the junction left unmatched. The germline V gene encodes CDR1 LGHDT and CDR2 YNNKEL (reference sequence). The CDR3 nucleotides read TGTGCCAGCAGCCCCACAGGGGTTGACACCGGGGAGCTGTTTTTT. Amino acid sequence: CASSPTGVDTGELFF.

The chain employs TRBV3-1 (or the pseudogene TRBV3-2) and TRBJ2-2; no reliable D call. CDR1 and CDR2 from the germline V gene are LGHDT and YNNKEL (reference sequence). This CDR3 region has 12 residues. The V gene lost 2 bases and the J gene lost 6 bases, with 4 bases spanning the gap. The CDR3 region is CASSQSAGELFF. CDR3 DNA: TGTGCCAGCAGCCAATCGGCCGGGGAGCTGTTTTTT.

This clone was recorded a few times. V usage is TRBV28 and J usage is TRBJ1-6; D is undetermined. V lost 4 bases and J 11 bases, leaving 6 bases between the germline ends. CDR3 size: 11 residues. Germline values: CDR1 MDHEN, CDR2 SYDVKM. The CDR3, as DNA: TGTGCCAGCAGTTCCGAAACACCCCTCCACTTT. Protein: CASSSETPLHF.

The rearrangement joins TRBV2 to TRBJ2-4, with 7 bases fitting TRBD2. Trimming at V came to 7 bases and at J to 6 bases, leaving 3 bases not matched to a gene. The length of the CDR3 is 12 residues. Germline CDR1 and CDR2: SNHLY and FYNNEI. This CDR3 reads CASTAGRNIQYF. The CDR3 DNA reads as TGTGCCAGCACAGCGGGACGAAACATTCAGTACTTC. The complete variable domain, with remaining parts taken from reference TRBV2 and TRBJ2-4, reads EPEVTQTPSHQVTQMGQEVILRCVPISNHLYFYWYRQILGQKVEFLVSFYNNEISEKSEIFDDQFSVERPDGSNFTLKIRSTKLEDSAMYFCASTAGRNIQYFGAGTRLSVL.

The chain has TRBV5-4 and TRBJ2-4, with 11 bases aligning to TRBD2. The CDR3 sequence is 20 residues long. V shed 5 bases and J 6 bases; nucleotides not matched to a gene: 22. CDR1 is SGHNT and CDR2 is YYREEE in the germline V gene (reference sequence). The CDR3 bases are TGTGCCAGCAGTATGGGACTAGCGGAATCAAGGGCTAAGCCGGGAAACATTCAGTACTTC. Protein: CASSMGLAESRAKPGNIQYF.

This chain joins TRBV28 and TRBJ2-5, with D uncertain. Trimming removed 2 bases at V and 5 bases at J, with 3 bases between. Per germline, CDR1 MDHEN and CDR2 SYDVKM. CDR3 length: 11 amino acids. CDR3 DNA sequence: TGTGCCAGCAGTTTAGCGGAGACCCAGTACTTC. Translated, it gives CASSLAETQYF.

The chain uses TRBV5-1 and TRBJ2-5; possibly TRBD2 for D (5 bases). The germline gives CDR1 SGHRS, CDR2 YFSETQ. Trimming removed 4 bases at V and 4 bases at J, with 14 bases between. CDR3 size: 14 residues. The CDR3 reads CASSTGEGRETQYF. The DNA of the CDR3 is TGCGCCAGCAGCACTGGTGAAGGGAGAGAGACCCAGTACTTC.

The rearrangement joins TRBV27 to TRBJ1-3; D possibly corresponds to TRBD1 (6 bases). The CDR3 length is 13 residues. Germline CDR1 MNHEY, CDR2 SMNVEV (reference sequence). V was shortened by 5 bases and J by 7 bases, with 12 bases between the two germline ends. Written as DNA, the CDR3 is TGTGCCAGCAGTCCCGGGACAAGGAACACCATATATTTT. Translating it yields CASSPGTRNTIYF.

V is TRBV15 and J is TRBJ2-1; D is possibly TRBD1 or TRBD2 (5 bases each). The CDR3 sequence is 12 residues long. The V gene lost 0 bases and the J gene lost 15 bases, with 12 bases spanning the gap. Germline V gene data show CDR1 as LNHNV and CDR2 as YYDKDF (reference sequence). CDR3 region: CATSRDGGAAFF. The CDR3 region has the DNA TGTGCCACCAGCAGAGATGGGGGAGCCGCGTTCTTC.

The genes are TRBV19 and TRBJ1-2; 7 bases agree with TRBD1. Germline loops: CDR1 LNHDA, CDR2 SQIVND (reference sequence). J gave up 4 bases and V 5 bases, and 7 bases lay outside the gene matches. This CDR3 is 14 amino acids long. CDR3 in amino acids: CASSSEGTVYGYTF. The CDR3 DNA follows: TGTGCCAGTAGTTCGGAGGGGACAGTCTATGGCTACACCTTC.

The CDR3 nucleotides read TGCGCCAGCAGCGTGGGGGGGATCCGGGATGAGCAGTTCTTC. It translates to CASSVGGIRDEQFF. V and J are TRBV5-1 and TRBJ2-1, with 7 bases that match TRBD2. In germline, CDR1 is SGHRS, CDR2 YFSETQ. V was pared by 4 bases and J by 8 bases, with 9 bases of the junction left unmatched. This CDR3 spans 14 amino acids.